This T cell receptor (beta chain) was documented in a study of blood T cell repertoires in COVID-19. The table came from immunoSEQ multiplex PCR; TCRdb's copy has only in-frame clones and leaves some out. The sample includes 90,000 to 100,000 clones, about 89% of them seen just once. The CDR3 is made up of 15 amino acids. Germline assignment: CDR1 LNHDA and CDR2 SQIVND (reference sequence). The V and J ends lost 3 bases and 1 base respectively, with 12 bases between them. Sample: peripheral blood. This chain uses TRBV19 with TRBJ1-2; D is perhaps TRBD1 (6 bases). This TCR derives from a man aged 45-65 years with acute or convalescent COVID-19. DNA for the CDR3: TGTGCCAGTAGTATGGGACACCTCATTAACTATGGCTACACCTTC. Translation gives CASSMGHLINYGYTF.